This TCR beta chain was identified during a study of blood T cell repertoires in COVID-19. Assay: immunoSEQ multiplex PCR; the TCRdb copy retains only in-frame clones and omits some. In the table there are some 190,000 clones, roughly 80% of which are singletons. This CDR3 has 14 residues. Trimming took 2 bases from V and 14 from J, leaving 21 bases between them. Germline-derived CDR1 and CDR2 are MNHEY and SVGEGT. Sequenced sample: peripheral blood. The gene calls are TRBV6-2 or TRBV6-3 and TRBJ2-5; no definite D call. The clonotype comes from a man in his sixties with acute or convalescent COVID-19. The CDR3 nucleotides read TGTGCCAGCAGTTACGGGCAATCACGCAGCATCCCTTACTTC. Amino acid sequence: CASSYGQSRSIPYF.